The 19 T cell receptor beta chains below all came from one sample that was sequenced in a study of spatial heterogeneity in lung cancer. Study-level findings and limits: Counts that tracked tumor mutation counts were those of expanded intratumoral alpha and beta TCRs.

Time point indicated: sample taken at primary tumor resection. No antigen is known for these receptors. TCRdb used MiXCR to reprocess the 5' RACE reads, holding one entry per CDR3 protein. The sample records fewer than 13,000 distinct CDR3 sequences, roughly 13% being singletons. Sequencing was performed on lung tumor tissue, taken at surgery. Receptors originate from a male donor with early-stage non-small cell lung cancer.

This clonotype was counted between two and nine times. V gene TRBV7-8 combines with J gene TRBJ2-3; D is possibly TRBD2 (5 bases). The CDR3 is 14 residues long. V was shortened by 8 bases and J by 4 bases, with 16 bases between the two germline ends. Germline CDR1 SGHVS, CDR2 FQNEAQ. This chain's CDR3 is CASGDGVKADTQYF. The CDR3 DNA is TGTGCCAGCGGCGACGGGGTGAAGGCAGATACGCAGTATTTT. The variable domain in full, with the rest retrieved from reference TRBV7-8 and TRBJ2-3, is GAGVSQSPRYKVAKRGQDVALRCDPISGHVSLFWYQQALGQGPEFLTYFQNEAQLDKSGLPSDRFFAERPEGSVSTLKIQRTQQEDSAVYLCASGDGVKADTQYFGPGTRLTVL.

This clonotype has a handful of counts. The chain recombines TRBV12-2 with TRBJ1-2; the D call in the table, TRBD1, was not verified against the DNA. TRBV12-2 is classified as a pseudogene. The length of the CDR3 is 19 residues. CDR3 sequence reads: CASRLLARAGRQLNYGYTF. The CDR3 DNA is TGTGCAAGTCGCTTATTAGCGCGGGCAGGGAGACAGCTAAACTATGGCTACACCTTC.

The chain uses TRBV29-1 and TRBJ2-5; tentative D call: TRBD2 (6 bases). Trimming took 7 bases from V and 5 from J, leaving 17 bases between them. CDR3 length equals 13 residues. Germline CDR1 and CDR2: SQVTM and ANQGSEA. In nucleotides, the CDR3 is TGCAGCGAAAACGAGGCGGGGACGGAGACCCAGTACTTC. Protein: CSENEAGTETQYF. The variable domain in full, with the rest retrieved from reference TRBV29-1 and TRBJ2-5, is SAVISQKPSRDICQRGTSLTIQCQVDSQVTMMFWYRQQPGQSLTLIATANQGSEATYESGFVIDKFPISRPNLTFSTLTVSNMSPEDSSIYLCSENEAGTETQYFGPGTRLLVL.

This clonotype was seen at least ten times. The rearrangement uses TRBV19 and TRBJ1-2; the D is unclear. CDR1 and CDR2 from the germline V gene are LNHDA and SQIVND (reference sequence). The V end was cut by 3 bases, the J end by 0 bases, with 5 bases between. The CDR3 totals 13 residues. This CDR3 is CASSMVTNYGYTF. In DNA, the CDR3 is TGTGCCAGTAGTATGGTAACTAACTATGGCTACACCTTC.

This clonotype is classed as large (0.1 to 1%). The V and J genes are TRBV7-9 and TRBJ2-5, with unresolved D. The CDR3 is made up of 14 amino acids. Germline V gives CDR1 SEHNR, CDR2 FQNEAQ (reference sequence). V lost 5 bases to trimming and J lost 2 bases, with 12 bases between them. Written as DNA, the CDR3 is TGTGCCAGCAGCCCTAGGCCGCGACAAGAGACCCAGTACTTC. It codes for CASSPRPRQETQYF.

This clonotype was seen ten or more times. The chain combines TRBV6-2 or TRBV6-3 with TRBJ1-5; tentative D call: TRBD1 (5 bases). V lost 2 bases, J lost 7 bases, and 12 bases lay in between. The CDR3 contains 14 residues. From germline, CDR1 is MNHEY and CDR2 SVGEGT. Written as DNA, the CDR3 is TGTGCCAGCAGTTACGACGGGACGGGACAGCCCCAGCATTTT. It yields the protein CASSYDGTGQPQHF.

The table lists this clonotype with a few counts. This chain joins TRBV7-9 and TRBJ2-3; 7 nucleotides agree with TRBD2. The CDR3 spans 15 residues. V trimming: 5 bases; J trimming: 0 bases; junction bases outside the gene matches: 5. Germline V CDR1 and CDR2: SEHNR, FQNEAQ (reference sequence). The CDR3 sequence is CASSLTGGSTDTQYF. The DNA for the CDR3 is TGTGCCAGCAGCCTTACCGGGGGGAGCACAGATACGCAGTATTTT. The variable domain in full, completed from reference TRBV7-9 and TRBJ2-3, reads DTGVSQNPRHKITKRGQNVTFRCDPISEHNRLYWYRQTLGQGPEFLTYFQNEAQLEKSRLLSDRFSAERPKGSFSTLEIQRTEQGDSAMYLCASSLTGGSTDTQYFGPGTRLTVL.

The rearrangement joins TRBV7-9 to TRBJ2-7, with TRBD1 identical over 8 bases. This CDR3 comprises 14 residues. V lost 3 bases and J lost 2; bases outside the gene matches: 3. Germline CDR1 is SEHNR and CDR2 is FQNEAQ (reference sequence). As DNA, the CDR3 is TGTGCCAGCAGCTTCCGGGACAGGACCTACGAGCAGTACTTC. It encodes CASSFRDRTYEQYF.

This clonotype was seen at least ten times. The V gene is TRBV10-3, the J gene TRBJ2-7; the match to TRBD1 covers 9 bases. Unmatched junction bases numbered 5, after V lost 6 bases and J lost 5 bases. Per the germline V gene, CDR1 is ENHRY and CDR2 is SYGVKD. The CDR3 is made up of 13 amino acids. DNA for the CDR3: TGTGCCATCAGGCGGACAGGGGAGGACGAGCAGTACTTC. Amino acid sequence: CAIRRTGEDEQYF.

This clonotype showed up just a few times. This sequence joins TRBV4-2 and TRBJ2-2; D gene unclear. Trimming pared 0 bases from V and 3 bases from J, leaving 5 bases between. Germline-derived CDR1 and CDR2 are LGHNA and YNFKEQ. The CDR3 extends over 14 amino acids. The CDR3 is CASSQDGHTGELFF. The CDR3 nucleotides read TGTGCCAGCAGCCAAGATGGCCACACCGGGGAGCTGTTTTTT.

This clonotype was picked up many times. This rearrangement joins TRBV20-1 to TRBJ2-3; possible D gene TRBD2, 6 bases. Germline CDR1 DFQATT, CDR2 SNEGSKA (reference sequence). Trimming took 7 bases from V and 3 from J, leaving 14 bases between them. The CDR3 contains 13 residues. The CDR3 loop is CSGILGGTDTQYF. The DNA of the CDR3 is TGCAGTGGGATATTGGGGGGTACAGATACGCAGTATTTT.

The chain links TRBV28 to TRBJ2-3; D gene ambiguous. This CDR3 region has 13 residues. CDR1 and CDR2 (germline): MDHEN, SYDVKM. V lost 3 bases to trimming and J lost 4 bases, with 8 bases between them. CDR3 in amino acids: CASSFSNADTQYF. CDR3 sequence (DNA): TGTGCCAGCAGTTTTTCAAACGCAGATACGCAGTATTTT.

The chain recombines TRBV7-2 with TRBJ1-2, with D tentatively TRBD1 (5 bases). Trimming cost V 1 base and J 14 bases, with 17 bases left between them. The germline CDR1 and CDR2 sequences are SGHTA and FQGNSA. This CDR3 spans 13 amino acids. As DNA, the CDR3 is TGTGCCAGCAGCTTAGGCAGGGCCCTTGAGTGGACCTTC. Translated: CASSLGRALEWTF. Based on the CDR3 plus reference TRBV7-2 and TRBJ1-2, the full variable domain is GAGVSQSPSNKVTEKGKDVELRCDPISGHTALYWYRQSLGQGLEFLIYFQGNSAPDKSGLPSDRFSAERTGGSVSTLTIQRTQQEDSAVYLCASSLGRALEWTFGSGTRLTVV.

This clonotype rates as medium-sized. The rearrangement joins TRBV6-2 or TRBV6-3 to TRBJ1-1; perhaps TRBD1 as D (6 bases). V lost 8 bases, J lost 1 base, and 8 bases lay in between. The length of the CDR3 is 12 residues. Germline V CDR1 and CDR2: MNHEY, SVGEGT. Here the CDR3 reads CASETGNTEAFF. In nucleotides, the CDR3 is TGTGCCAGCGAGACAGGGAACACTGAAGCTTTCTTT.

This clonotype is labeled medium-sized. This sequence joins TRBV7-8 and TRBJ2-7, with D unclear. The germline CDR1 and CDR2 sequences are SGHVS and FQNEAQ. The germline V and J ends were trimmed by 5 bases and 3 bases, with 11 bases remaining between them. The CDR3 spans 13 residues. The CDR3 reads CASSLPIIYEQYF. The CDR3 coding sequence is TGTGCCAGCAGCCTCCCAATCATCTACGAGCAGTACTTC.

This chain links TRBV5-4 with TRBJ2-2; D is possibly TRBD1 (6 bases). The CDR3 extends over 15 amino acids. Trimming shortened V by 2 bases and J by 0 bases, and 8 bases separated the two germline ends. Germline CDR1 and CDR2: SGHNT and YYREEE (reference sequence). The CDR3 sequence is CASSFDRPNTGELFF. CDR3 coding DNA: TGTGCCAGCAGCTTTGACAGGCCGAACACCGGGGAGCTGTTTTTT.

This clonotype has only a few counts. The chain couples TRBV5-1 to TRBJ2-5, with 7 nucleotides matching TRBD2. CDR1 SGHRS and CDR2 YFSETQ come from the germline V gene. The CDR3 is 15 residues long. V lost 0 bases, J lost 2 bases, and 4 bases stayed unmatched. Here the CDR3 reads CASSLGGGPQETQYF. CDR3 DNA: TGCGCCAGCAGCTTGGGCGGGGGACCACAAGAGACCCAGTACTTC.

By proportion, this clonotype is medium-sized. This rearrangement joins TRBV4-3 to TRBJ2-1; maybe TRBD1 (5 bases). The CDR3 sequence is 13 residues long. Deletions cut 4 bases from V and 2 bases from J, with 6 bases between. In germline, CDR1 is LGHNA, CDR2 YSLEER. The CDR3, as DNA: TGCGCCAGCAGCCGGGGCCCCTACAATGAGCAGTTCTTC. Its protein is CASSRGPYNEQFF.

This sequence joins TRBV2 and TRBJ2-7, with D possibly called TRBD1 or TRBD2 (6 bases each). V was pared by 7 bases and J by 0 bases, with 13 bases between. The CDR3 is made up of 14 amino acids. Germline CDR1 is SNHLY and CDR2 is FYNNEI. The CDR3 loop is CASKGGLDSYEQYF. The CDR3 DNA follows: TGTGCCAGCAAAGGGGGGCTAGACTCCTACGAGCAGTACTTC.